What follows are 16 T cell receptor beta chains derived from one specimen sequenced in a study of type 1 regulatory T cells. TCRdb re-called the reads through MiXCR, storing one row per CDR3 protein. The sample lists 88,000 or so distinct CDR3 sequences, about 28% occurring once. Sequencing was done on a sample of CD4+ T cells, either the whole sample or a sorted fraction (not recorded which). Receptor source: a human donor in good health.

The gene calls are TRBV20-1 and TRBJ1-1; tentatively, D is TRBD1 (6 bases). Trimming left V 0 bases short and J 3 bases short, with 14 bases between. This CDR3 contains 15 residues. The germline gives CDR1 DFQATT, CDR2 SNEGSKA (reference sequence). CDR3 nucleotide sequence: TGCAGTGCTAGAGATCACGTAGGGGGGTACACTGAAGCTTTCTTT. Its protein is CSARDHVGGYTEAFF.

The rearrangement links TRBV5-4 to TRBJ1-6; D uncertain. The V end was cut by 0 bases, the J end by 8 bases, with 9 bases between. Per germline, CDR1 SGHNT and CDR2 YYREEE (reference sequence). There are 14 residues in the CDR3. Here the CDR3 reads CASSLEREDSPLHF. CDR3 nucleotides: TGTGCCAGCAGCTTGGAACGGGAAGATTCACCCCTCCACTTT.

This clonotype has more than one count but fewer than ten. The rearrangement joins TRBV7-2 to TRBJ2-7; 9 bases fit TRBD2. This CDR3 is 15 amino acids long. V shed 1 base and J 3 bases; nucleotides not matched to a gene: 4. Germline CDR1 and CDR2: SGHTA and FQGNSA. CDR3 in amino acids: CASSLEAGGVYEQYF. The CDR3 bases are TGTGCCAGCAGCTTAGAGGCGGGAGGGGTCTACGAGCAGTACTTC.

This sequence joins TRBV18 and TRBJ1-2; 10 bases are shared with TRBD1. The CDR3 length is 17 residues. CDR1 KGHSH and CDR2 LQKENI come from the germline V gene. Trimming removed 0 bases from V and 0 bases from J; junction bases left unmatched: 4. DNA for the CDR3: TGTGCCAGCTCACCACCAGGGACAGGGGTAACTAACTATGGCTACACCTTC. This translates into CASSPPGTGVTNYGYTF.

The V and J genes are TRBV5-6 and TRBJ1-2; D ambiguous. In germline, CDR1 is SGHDT, CDR2 YYEEEE. V lost 0 bases, J lost 7 bases, and 7 bases lay in between. The CDR3 sequence is 12 residues long. In DNA form, the CDR3 reads TGTGCCAGCAGCTTGGTTTCTGTTGGCTACACCTTC. The encoded protein is CASSLVSVGYTF.

In its sample, this clonotype was seen a few times. V usage is TRBV20-1 and J usage is TRBJ2-5, with a weak D call TRBD2 (6 bases). Trimming pared 6 bases from V and 7 bases from J, leaving 12 bases between. Germline lookup yields CDR1 DFQATT and CDR2 SNEGSKA (reference sequence). The CDR3 has 11 amino acids. The CDR3 region is CSAPRGRTQYF. CDR3 DNA: TGCAGTGCCCCGCGGGGACGGACCCAGTACTTC.

This clonotype was seen more than once but under ten times. This chain connects TRBV7-3 to TRBJ2-7, with D uncertain. This CDR3 contains 15 residues. In germline, CDR1 is SGHTA, CDR2 FQGTGA. The ends were cut back, 2 bases at V and 1 base at J, with 12 bases in the middle. CDR3 DNA: TGTGCCAGCAGCTTATCGCGGATCGGTTCCTACGAGCAGTACTTC. This codes for CASSLSRIGSYEQYF.

The chain uses TRBV10-3 and TRBJ2-1; 12 nucleotides line up with TRBD1. J gave up 7 bases and V 3 bases, and 16 bases lay outside the gene matches. The V gene's germline CDR1 is ENHRY and CDR2 SYGVKD. The CDR3 is 19 amino acids. CDR3 sequence reads: CAISDLDRAGQGAQNEQFF. The DNA of the CDR3 is TGTGCCATCAGTGACCTCGATCGTGCGGGACAGGGGGCGCAGAATGAGCAGTTCTTC.

This clonotype was counted between two and nine times. This chain connects TRBV2 to TRBJ1-4; 7 bases are shared with TRBD1. The germline V gene encodes CDR1 SNHLY and CDR2 FYNNEI. The CDR3 spans 13 residues. With 8 bases clipped from V and 8 bases from J, the junction kept 8 bases outside the gene matches. DNA for the CDR3: TGTGCCAGCTCAAGGGGGCCGAGGGAAAAACTGTTTTTT. Amino acids: CASSRGPREKLFF. Based on the CDR3 plus reference TRBV2 and TRBJ1-4, the full variable domain is EPEVTQTPSHQVTQMGQEVILRCVPISNHLYFYWYRQILGQKVEFLVSFYNNEISEKSEIFDDQFSVERPDGSNFTLKIRSTKLEDSAMYFCASSRGPREKLFFGSGTQLSVL.

The chain carries TRBV5-1 and TRBJ2-2; 8 bases are shared with TRBD2. The CDR3 contains 14 residues. V dropped 4 bases and J dropped 7; count of bases not matched to a gene: 6. Germline CDR1 and CDR2: SGHRS and YFSETQ. In DNA form, the CDR3 reads TGCGCCAGCAGCCCGACCAGCGGGAGCGGGGAGCTGTTTTTT. Amino acid sequence: CASSPTSGSGELFF. The full variable domain, with the rest looked up from reference TRBV5-1 and TRBJ2-2, is KAGVTQTPRYLIKTRGQQVTLSCSPISGHRSVSWYQQTPGQGLQFLFEYFSETQRNKGNFPGRFSGRQFSNSRSEMNVSTLELGDSALYLCASSPTSGSGELFFGEGSRLTVL.

The chain recombines TRBV14 with TRBJ2-1; no firm D call. Germline V gene sequence: CDR1 SGHDN, CDR2 FVKESK. Between the trimmed V and J ends, which lost 2 bases and 8 bases, there was a span of 4 bases. This CDR3 is 11 amino acids long. The CDR3 region has the DNA TGTGCCAGCAGCCAAAGGGATGAGCAGTTCTTC. It yields the protein CASSQRDEQFF. The variable domain in full, with the rest retrieved from reference TRBV14 and TRBJ2-1, is EAGVTQFPSHSVIEKGQTVTLRCDPISGHDNLYWYRRVMGKEIKFLLHFVKESKQDESGMPNNRFLAERTGGTYSTLKVQPAELEDSGVYFCASSQRDEQFFGPGTRLTVL.

In its sample, this clonotype was seen a few times. CDR3 in amino acids: CAIPSREGYGYTF. Written as DNA, the CDR3 is TGTGCCATCCCGAGTCGGGAGGGCTATGGCTACACCTTC. The chain recombines TRBV10-3 with TRBJ1-2; D is undetermined. Germline V lookup: CDR1 ENHRY, CDR2 SYGVKD. Trimming left V 8 bases short and J 4 bases short, with 14 bases between. The CDR3 has 13 amino acids.

A few counts support this clonotype. V is TRBV30 and J is TRBJ2-7, with 7 bases matching TRBD2. Germline lookup yields CDR1 GTSNPN and CDR2 SVGIG (reference sequence). The length of the CDR3 is 13 residues. With V trimmed by 5 bases and J by 5 bases, 9 bases remained unmatched. This CDR3 reads CAWARGGRDEQYF. CDR3 DNA: TGTGCCTGGGCCCGGGGAGGGAGAGACGAGCAGTACTTC.

This chain joins TRBV25-1 and TRBJ2-7; D not certain. Per germline, CDR1 MGHDK and CDR2 SYGVNS. Between the trimmed V and J ends, which lost 11 bases and 3 bases, there was a span of 14 bases. The CDR3 has 12 amino acids. DNA of the CDR3: TGTGCCTCGGGTAGCTTCAACTACGAGCAGTACTTC. Its protein is CASGSFNYEQYF.

This rearrangement joins TRBV20-1 to TRBJ2-3; 13 nucleotides agree with TRBD2. Germline V gene lookup returns CDR1 DFQATT and CDR2 SNEGSKA (reference sequence). V was clipped by 5 bases and J by 0 bases; unmatched bases: 5. The CDR3 has 16 amino acids. The CDR3: CSAHGTSGMSTDTQYF. The CDR3 DNA is TGCAGTGCTCACGGGACTAGCGGGATGAGCACAGATACGCAGTATTTT.

This clonotype came up once. An end of the junction does not agree with germline; a read error may underlie this. The gene calls are TRBV13 and TRBJ2-1; 11 bases line up with TRBD2. This CDR3 comprises 16 residues. The germline gives CDR1 PRHDT, CDR2 FYEKMQ (reference sequence). CDR3 coding DNA: TGTGTCAGCAGCTTAGGCCTAGCGGGAGGCGGTCTTGAGCAGTTCTTC. It encodes CVSSLGLAGGGLEQFF.